The 17 T cell receptor beta chains given below trace back to one sample, sequenced in a study of shared T cell receptors in the human thymus. The method was immunoSEQ multiplex PCR; TCRdb's version includes in-frame clones alone and lacks a portion of them. The table records about 660,000 clones, 87% of them present only once. Separately, the same data were catalogued under a study of human thymus T cells.

Sample: thymocytes. The source is a boy younger than two with a congenital heart defect.

This chain joins TRBV5-1 and TRBJ2-7, with TRBD1 matching over 8 bases. Trimming removed 5 bases from V and 4 bases from J; junction bases left unmatched: 5. Germline V lookup: CDR1 SGHRS, CDR2 YFSETQ. This CDR3 spans 13 amino acids. This CDR3 is CASRIRTGYEQYF. For the CDR3, the DNA is TGCGCCAGCAGAATCCGGACAGGGTACGAGCAGTACTTC. Variable domain in full (rest from reference TRBV5-1 and TRBJ2-7): KAGVTQTPRYLIKTRGQQVTLSCSPISGHRSVSWYQQTPGQGLQFLFEYFSETQRNKGNFPGRFSGRQFSNSRSEMNVSTLELGDSALYLCASRIRTGYEQYFGPGTRLTVT.

This clone has a single count. This chain links TRBV11-2 with TRBJ2-7; 7 bases align to TRBD2. With V trimmed by 5 bases and J by 4 bases, 20 bases remained unmatched. Germline-derived CDR1 and CDR2 are SGHAT and FQNNGV. The CDR3 is made up of 18 amino acids. The CDR3 DNA reads as TGTGCCAGCAGCGCCAGAGGCTTCTGGACTAGTAAGTCGTACGAGCAGTACTTC. This encodes CASSARGFWTSKSYEQYF.

The chain employs TRBV5-1 and TRBJ1-4; D possibly corresponds to TRBD1 (6 bases). CDR1 SGHRS and CDR2 YFSETQ come from the germline V gene. The CDR3 runs 15 residues. Trimming took off 5 bases at V and 8 bases at J, with 19 bases between the two ends. CDR3 sequence reads: CASRLGGRGGEKLFF. The CDR3 bases are TGCGCCAGCAGACTCGGTGGGCGAGGGGGAGAAAAACTGTTTTTT.

The chain combines TRBV7-2 with TRBJ2-7; 10 bases agree with TRBD2. The V segment lost 1 base and the J segment 0 bases; nucleotides outside the gene matches: 3. The CDR3 has 16 residues. Germline V gene data show CDR1 as SGHTA and CDR2 as FQGNSA. CDR3 sequence (DNA): TGTGCCAGCAGCTTAGGGGTAGCGGGAGGCTCCTACGAGCAGTACTTC. It translates to CASSLGVAGGSYEQYF.

The rearrangement joins TRBV5-1 to TRBJ2-2; perhaps TRBD1 as D (5 bases). The CDR3 runs 12 residues. The germline CDR1 and CDR2 sequences are SGHRS and YFSETQ. V was trimmed by 0 bases and J by 8 bases, leaving 5 bases between them. CDR3 in DNA: TGCGCCAGCAGCTTGGAGGGGGGGGAGCTGTTTTTT. Translated, it gives CASSLEGGELFF.

The chain links TRBV15 to TRBJ2-3, with 16 positions matching TRBD2. Trimming at V came to 7 bases and at J to 1 base, leaving 8 bases not matched to a gene. This CDR3 has 18 residues. Germline V gene lookup returns CDR1 LNHNV and CDR2 YYDKDF (reference sequence). Here the CDR3 DNA reads TGTGCCACCACCTTGGGACTAGCGGGAGGGCCTGGCACAGATACGCAGTATTTT. It is translated as CATTLGLAGGPGTDTQYF.

On this clone itself: Other DNA sequences in the sample encode the same CDR3. V usage is TRBV28 and J usage is TRBJ2-7; TRBD2 matches at 7 bases. CDR3 length: 12 residues. CDR1 and CDR2 (germline): MDHEN, SYDVKM. The V segment lost 2 bases and the J segment 5 bases; nucleotides outside the gene matches: 0. Here the CDR3 reads CASSLGGDEQYF. The CDR3 bases are TGTGCCAGCAGTTTAGGGGGGGACGAGCAGTACTTC.

The V call is TRBV19, the J call TRBJ2-7; perhaps TRBD2 as D (6 bases). The CDR3 extends over 15 amino acids. Trimming removed 6 bases at V and 0 bases at J, with 15 bases between. CDR1 LNHDA and CDR2 SQIVND come from the germline V gene (reference sequence). The CDR3 DNA sequence: TGTGCCAGTAGACTCCGGGACTCCTCCTCCTACGAGCAGTACTTC. Its translation: CASRLRDSSSYEQYF.

This chain uses TRBV28 with TRBJ1-4; D is possibly TRBD1 (5 bases). Germline loops: CDR1 MDHEN, CDR2 SYDVKM. The CDR3 contains 14 residues. V was trimmed by 2 bases and J by 7 bases, leaving 11 bases between them. Here the CDR3 DNA reads TGTGCCAGCAGTTTAGGGGGGGGAGGTGAAAAACTGTTTTTT. Protein: CASSLGGGGEKLFF.

The chain couples TRBV5-1 to TRBJ2-2; D gene uncertain. The germline V gene encodes CDR1 SGHRS and CDR2 YFSETQ. Deletions cut 1 base from V and 7 bases from J, with 5 bases between. This CDR3 comprises 12 residues. The CDR3 sequence is CASSLTVGELFF. The CDR3 nucleotides are TGCGCCAGCAGCTTGACGGTCGGGGAGCTGTTTTTT.

V is TRBV5-1 and J is TRBJ2-2; D perhaps matches TRBD2 (6 bases). CDR3 length: 14 residues. The ends were cut back, 4 bases at V and 6 bases at J, with 13 bases in the middle. The germline gives CDR1 SGHRS, CDR2 YFSETQ. CDR3: CASSEDYVPGELFF. The CDR3 DNA reads TGCGCCAGCAGCGAGGACTACGTCCCCGGGGAGCTGTTTTTT.

The genes are TRBV7-2 and TRBJ2-7, with D tentatively TRBD1 (6 bases). V was trimmed by 3 bases and J by 4 bases, leaving 16 bases between them. Germline V CDR1 and CDR2: SGHTA, FQGNSA. This CDR3 is 15 amino acids long. CDR3 amino acids: CASSFKTGLAYEQYF. In nucleotides, the CDR3 is TGTGCCAGCAGCTTCAAGACAGGTTTGGCTTACGAGCAGTACTTC.

The chain carries TRBV28 and TRBJ2-7; the match to TRBD1 covers 9 bases. Trimming removed 2 bases from V and 3 bases from J; junction bases left unmatched: 17. This CDR3 is 19 amino acids long. Looked up from germline, CDR1 is MDHEN and CDR2 is SYDVKM. CDR3 sequence reads: CASSLTGGLGAGLDYEQYF. DNA of the CDR3: TGTGCCAGCAGTTTAACAGGGGGCCTTGGAGCGGGATTGGACTACGAGCAGTACTTC.

The chain combines TRBV6-6 with TRBJ2-5, with TRBD1 matching 10 bases. This CDR3 comprises 15 residues. V lost 1 base, J lost 5 bases, and 4 bases stayed unmatched. Germline CDR1 reads MNHNY; CDR2 reads SVGAGI (reference sequence). CDR3 in amino acids: CASSYYGQGGETQYF. The DNA of the CDR3 is TGTGCCAGCAGTTACTACGGACAGGGGGGGGAGACCCAGTACTTC.

The rearrangement joins TRBV28 to TRBJ1-3, with D hard to call. The V gene's germline CDR1 is MDHEN and CDR2 SYDVKM. The CDR3 contains 15 residues. Trimming removed 4 bases at V and 2 bases at J, with 12 bases between. CDR3 DNA sequence: TGTGCCAGCAGTTATGATCGCGGTCCTGGAAACACCATATATTTT. This sequence encodes CASSYDRGPGNTIYF.

This clone was detected only once. The V and J genes are TRBV5-6 and TRBJ1-6; the D gene is possibly TRBD1 (5 bases). Trimming shortened V by 4 bases and J by 2 bases, and 13 bases separated the two germline ends. CDR3 size: 16 residues. Germline-derived CDR1 and CDR2 are SGHDT and YYEEEE. Written as DNA, the CDR3 is TGTGCCAGCAGCCCCAAGGGGCCGACCTATAATTCACCCCTCCACTTT. Its protein is CASSPKGPTYNSPLHF.

The chain is built from TRBV19 and TRBJ2-4; tentatively, D is TRBD1 (6 bases). This CDR3 has 16 residues. From germline, CDR1 is LNHDA and CDR2 SQIVND (reference sequence). The V end was cut by 4 bases, the J end by 2 bases, with 15 bases between. CDR3 region: CASSKQGPGTKNIQYF. DNA of the CDR3: TGTGCCAGTAGTAAACAGGGTCCGGGAACCAAAAACATTCAGTACTTC.